Sequencing of this T cell receptor beta chain was carried out in a study of brain T cells in children with intractable seizures. Data came from immunoSEQ multiplex PCR; TCRdb stores just in-frame clones and leaves some out. The sample yields about 340,000 clones, about 93% seen once. As to time point: blood from clinic visit 5 months post-surgery; TSC patient then seizure free. Sequencing was limited to surgery cases with top T cell transcript signatures in brain tissue. Germline V gene data show CDR1 as DFQATT and CDR2 as SNEGSKA (reference sequence). The CDR3 spans 9 residues. The V end lost 0 bases, the J end lost 11 bases, and 4 bases lay between the germline ends. The study, taken as a whole, reports: Pre-surgery blood may have been undersampled, hiding some clones. Patients' HCMV serostatus was unknown; virus specificity rests on CDR3 similarity alone.

Comment on this clone: Antigen specificity is unknown.

The material sequenced was peripheral blood, taken around 5 months after surgery. This sequence originates from a boy younger than two with tuberous sclerosis and intractable seizures. The chain has TRBV20-1 and TRBJ1-1, with D unresolved. CDR3 nucleotides: TGCAGTGCTAGAGAGGGGGCTTTCTTT. Protein product: CSAREGAFF.